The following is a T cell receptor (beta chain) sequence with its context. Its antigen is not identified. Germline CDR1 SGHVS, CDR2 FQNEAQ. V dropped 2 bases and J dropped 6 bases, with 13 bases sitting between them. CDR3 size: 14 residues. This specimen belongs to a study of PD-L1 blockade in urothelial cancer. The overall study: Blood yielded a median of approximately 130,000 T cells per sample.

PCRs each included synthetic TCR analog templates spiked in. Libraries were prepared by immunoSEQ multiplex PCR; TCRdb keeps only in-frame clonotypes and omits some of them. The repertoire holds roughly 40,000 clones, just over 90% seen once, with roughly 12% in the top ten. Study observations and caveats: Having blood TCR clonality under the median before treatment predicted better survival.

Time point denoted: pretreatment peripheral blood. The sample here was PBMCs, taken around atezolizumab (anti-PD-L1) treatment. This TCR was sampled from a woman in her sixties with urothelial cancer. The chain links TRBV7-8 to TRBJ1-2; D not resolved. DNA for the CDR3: TGTGCCAGCAGCTTAAAGGCGGATATCGATGGCTACACCTTC. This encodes CASSLKADIDGYTF.